This T cell receptor (beta chain) is from a study of vaccination and CD4 T cells after COVID-19. Study details: The authors used overlapping spike peptides from SARS-CoV-2, HCoV-NL63, HCoV-OC43 and HCoV-229E to stimulate cells.

The CDR3 consists of 15 residues. After removal of 0 bases from V and 6 bases from J, the junction contained 8 bases not matched to a gene. Germline CDR1 DFQATT, CDR2 SNEGSKA (reference sequence). About this clonotype itself: No antigen is known for it.

Treatment of the sample: approximately 11-day PBMC culture with coronavirus spike peptide pools or control peptides (ViraFEST assay). Culture of about 1.8 million PBMCs per well took place with about 9.8 IU/ml IL-2 and around 10 ug/ml peptide pools. An Oncomine TCR Beta short-read assay was used to sequence the DNA from cultured CD4+ T cells. MiXCR, applied by TCRdb to the PCR reads, yields one record per CDR3 protein. The sample has about 23,000 distinct CDR3 sequences, 67% seen once. The sequenced sample was CD4+ T cells from blood, cultured in vitro, obtained after SARS-CoV-2 vaccination. This clonotype was obtained from a human donor who received a COVID-19 vaccine. The chain combines TRBV20-1 with TRBJ2-3; 8 bases are shared with TRBD1. CDR3 nucleotides: TGCAGTGCTAGAGATCGCCAGGGGGCAGGGGATACGCAGTATTTT. The encoded protein is CSARDRQGAGDTQYF.